These 24 T cell receptor beta chains were all obtained from the same sample, sequenced in a study of cytomegalovirus exposure and HLA in healthy donors. Amplification used 60 Vbeta primers and 13 Jbeta primers. Some clones are missing from TCRdb's copy, which holds only in-frame ones; the method was immunoSEQ multiplex PCR. Among roughly 160,000 clones listed, about three quarters were seen once. The sequencing input was PBMCs. Receptors were obtained from a female donor in good health and CMV-seronegative.

This clone was counted between two and nine times. The chain joins TRBV6-6 to TRBJ2-7; weak D call: TRBD1 (5 bases). CDR1 is MNHNY, CDR2 SVGAGI, per germline (reference sequence). The CDR3 has 15 amino acids. Between the trimmed V and J ends, which lost 5 bases and 4 bases, there was a span of 18 bases. CDR3: CASSTLTERFYEQYF. CDR3 coding DNA: TGTGCCAGCAGTACCTTGACAGAGAGGTTTTACGAGCAGTACTTC.

The chain combines TRBV11-3 with TRBJ2-1, with 9 bases matching TRBD1. The trim removed 1 base at V and 6 bases at J, leaving 7 bases unmatched. The CDR3 has 16 residues. Germline values: CDR1 SGHNT, CDR2 YENEEA. The CDR3: CASSLGGDRVVNEQFF. CDR3 nucleotide sequence: TGTGCCAGCAGCTTAGGGGGGGACAGGGTAGTCAATGAGCAGTTCTTC.

This chain joins TRBV10-3 and TRBJ2-1; tentatively, D is TRBD2 (5 bases). CDR1 and CDR2 from the germline V gene are ENHRY and SYGVKD. The CDR3 covers 14 residues. Trimming removed 6 bases from V and 3 bases from J, with 12 bases in between. The DNA of the CDR3 is TGTGCCATCAGCGGGAATCCTGACTACAATGAGCAGTTCTTC. Its translation is CAISGNPDYNEQFF.

As concerns this clone: At one end, the junction sequence differs from germline, possibly due to a read error. The rearrangement links TRBV6-1 to TRBJ1-5; no reliable D call. The CDR3 loop spans 15 amino acids. Germline V gene lookup returns CDR1 MNHNS and CDR2 SASEGT. The CDR3 DNA reads as TGTACCAGCAGCCAGGTCAGAAATAGCAATCAGCCCCAGCATTTT. Translation gives CTSSQVRNSNQPQHF.

The genes are TRBV5-1 and TRBJ2-1; D perhaps matches TRBD2 (6 bases). Per germline, CDR1 SGHRS and CDR2 YFSETQ. Trimming took off 4 bases at V and 5 bases at J, with 22 bases between the two ends. The CDR3 runs 17 residues. CDR3 region: CASSQLIPSGPNNEQFF. CDR3 coding DNA: TGCGCCAGCAGCCAGCTTATTCCCAGCGGGCCGAACAATGAGCAGTTCTTC.

This clone was seen just once. The chain uses TRBV28 and TRBJ1-1; D might be TRBD1 (5 bases). The V gene's germline CDR1 is MDHEN and CDR2 SYDVKM. The CDR3 length is 13 residues. Trimming cost V 3 bases and J 5 bases, with 10 bases left between them. As DNA, the CDR3 is TGTGCCAGCAGTTTCAATGGGGGGACTGAAGCTTTCTTT. Protein sequence: CASSFNGGTEAFF.

V and J are TRBV5-1 and TRBJ1-1; a possible D gene is TRBD1 (5 bases). The CDR3 is 13 amino acids. Trimming took 1 base from V and 4 from J, leaving 8 bases between them. Germline CDR1 SGHRS, CDR2 YFSETQ. CDR3 region: CASSLLRGTEAFF. The CDR3 DNA reads TGCGCCAGCAGCTTGTTAAGGGGCACTGAAGCTTTCTTT.

The chain recombines TRBV7-6 with TRBJ2-3; D uncertain. The ends were cut back, 4 bases at V and 2 bases at J, with 4 bases in the middle. Germline lookup yields CDR1 SGHVS and CDR2 FNYEAQ. This CDR3 contains 12 residues. Here the CDR3 DNA reads TGTGCCAGCAGCTCTCTCACAGATACGCAGTATTTT. This encodes CASSSLTDTQYF.

DNA of the CDR3: TGCGCCAGCAGCCCTGGGACAGGGGGCAGAGAAAAACTGTTTTTT. It translates to CASSPGTGGREKLFF. V usage is TRBV5-1 and J usage is TRBJ1-4; TRBD1 aligns across 12 bases. The ends lost 4 bases at V and 8 bases at J; junction bases unmatched: 6. The CDR3 loop spans 15 amino acids. The V gene's germline CDR1 is SGHRS and CDR2 YFSETQ.

V usage is TRBV11-3 and J usage is TRBJ2-2; D might be TRBD1 (6 bases). V shed 0 bases and J shed 6 bases, with 17 bases lying between them. This CDR3 is built from 17 residues. Germline V gives CDR1 SGHNT, CDR2 YENEEA. CDR3 in DNA: TGTGCCAGCAGCTTAGATCAACGACAGGTGGTGCCCGGGGAGCTGTTTTTT. It is translated as CASSLDQRQVVPGELFF. The whole variable domain, filled in from reference TRBV11-3 and TRBJ2-2, reads EAGVVQSPRYKIIEKKQPVAFWCNPISGHNTLYWYLQNLGQGPELLIRYENEEAVDDSQLPKDRFSAERLKGVDSTLKIQPAELGDSAVYLCASSLDQRQVVPGELFFGEGSRLTVL.

V gene TRBV5-1 combines with J gene TRBJ2-7; 7 bases are a match to TRBD2. The CDR3 has 16 amino acids. With V trimmed by 0 bases and J by 4 bases, 10 bases remained unmatched. Germline V gene lookup returns CDR1 SGHRS and CDR2 YFSETQ. Written as DNA, the CDR3 is TGCGCCAGCAGCTTGGCCCCCTCCGGGACTAAGTACGAGCAGTACTTC. This sequence encodes CASSLAPSGTKYEQYF.

The genes are TRBV28 and TRBJ2-2; D might be TRBD2 (5 bases). This CDR3 is built from 14 residues. Trimming shortened V by 3 bases and J by 1 base, and 6 bases separated the two germline ends. The germline gives CDR1 MDHEN, CDR2 SYDVKM. The DNA of the CDR3 is TGTGCCAGCAGTTTTGGAGGGAACACCGGGGAGCTGTTTTTT. Its translation is CASSFGGNTGELFF.

V usage is TRBV19 and J usage is TRBJ1-1, with D possibly being TRBD1 (6 bases). Looked up from germline, CDR1 is LNHDA and CDR2 is SQIVND (reference sequence). V was pared by 10 bases and J by 8 bases, with 17 bases between. This CDR3 region has 12 residues. DNA for the CDR3: TGTGCCACCCGAAAAGGGGGATCCGAAGCTTTCTTT. Amino acid sequence: CATRKGGSEAFF.

The V call is TRBV7-9, the J call TRBJ1-1, with D maybe TRBD1 (5 bases). The germline V gene has CDR1 SEHNR and CDR2 FQNEAQ (reference sequence). V lost 1 base, J lost 2 bases, and 8 bases lay in between. The CDR3 is made up of 14 amino acids. Written as DNA, the CDR3 is TGTGCCAGCAGCTTAGGACAGACCAACACTGAAGCTTTCTTT. Its protein product is CASSLGQTNTEAFF.

The V gene is TRBV19, the J gene TRBJ2-3, with 9 bases lining up with TRBD2. The germline CDR1 and CDR2 sequences are LNHDA and SQIVND (reference sequence). Trimming cost V 6 bases and J 1 base; bases outside gene matches: 5. This CDR3 has 15 amino acids. In DNA, the CDR3 is TGTGCCAGTAGGGGGAGGACTAGCGGCACAGATACGCAGTATTTT. The encoded protein is CASRGRTSGTDTQYF.

The chain joins TRBV5-1 to TRBJ2-3; TRBD2 aligns across 14 bases. Germline CDR1 is SGHRS and CDR2 is YFSETQ. After removal of 0 bases from V and 2 bases from J, the junction contained 8 bases not matched to a gene. This CDR3 has 19 residues. The CDR3 nucleotides read TGCGCCAGCAGCTTGGGACCCAGACTAGCGGGGGGGCCCACAGATACGCAGTATTTT. Amino acids: CASSLGPRLAGGPTDTQYF.

CDR3 residues: CASSWEWNTEAFF. The CDR3 nucleotides read TGCGCCAGCAGCTGGGAGTGGAACACTGAAGCTTTCTTT. The chain links TRBV5-1 to TRBJ1-1, with D hard to call. Germline loops: CDR1 SGHRS, CDR2 YFSETQ. The CDR3 has 13 amino acids. Trimming removed 3 bases from V and 1 base from J, with 7 bases in between.

This clone was recorded once. The rearrangement uses TRBV7-6 and TRBJ1-4; 7 bases fit TRBD1. This CDR3 region has 15 residues. Looked up from germline, CDR1 is SGHVS and CDR2 is FNYEAQ. The trim removed 5 bases at V and 8 bases at J, leaving 11 bases unmatched. DNA of the CDR3: TGTGCCAGCAGCCCACGGGACAGCTCTGAAGAAAAACTGTTTTTT. Its translation: CASSPRDSSEEKLFF.

This sequence joins TRBV19 and TRBJ1-2; maybe TRBD1 (5 bases). This CDR3 is 14 amino acids long. Trimming took off 3 bases at V and 6 bases at J, with 14 bases between the two ends. Germline V gives CDR1 LNHDA, CDR2 SQIVND (reference sequence). This CDR3 reads CASSIGGNWDGYTF. CDR3 DNA sequence: TGTGCCAGTAGTATCGGGGGGAATTGGGATGGCTACACCTTC.

The V and J genes are TRBV6-5 and TRBJ1-2; D might be TRBD1 (5 bases). The CDR3 totals 13 residues. The V gene lost 6 bases and the J gene lost 5 bases, with 13 bases spanning the gap. The germline gives CDR1 MNHEY, CDR2 SVGAGI. The CDR3 is CASRQGLGYGYTF. The CDR3 region has the DNA TGTGCCAGCAGGCAGGGCTTAGGATATGGCTACACCTTC.

V gene TRBV18 combines with J gene TRBJ1-2; weak D call: TRBD1 (5 bases). Trimming pared 3 bases from V and 8 bases from J, leaving 19 bases between. CDR3 length: 15 amino acids. Germline loops: CDR1 KGHSH, CDR2 LQKENI. The CDR3 nucleotides are TGTGCCAGCTCACCCGCCGTCCAGGGCGGAAGAGGCTACACCTTC. It translates to CASSPAVQGGRGYTF.

The chain carries TRBV7-2 and TRBJ2-7, with D tentatively TRBD2 (5 bases). The length of the CDR3 is 14 residues. V was shortened by 2 bases and J by 1 base, with 9 bases between the two germline ends. Germline assignment: CDR1 SGHTA and CDR2 FQGNSA. CDR3 DNA: TGTGCCAGCAGCTTACTGGGGAGTTCCTACGAGCAGTACTTC. It is translated as CASSLLGSSYEQYF.

This clone was observed a handful of times. The chain combines TRBV29-1 with TRBJ1-1; 10 bases are a match to TRBD1. This CDR3 comprises 13 residues. After removal of 6 bases from V and 11 bases from J, the junction contained 12 bases not matched to a gene. The germline gives CDR1 SQVTM, CDR2 ANQGSEA. In nucleotides, the CDR3 is TGCAGCGTCTCCCCGAGACAGGGGGCGCAGGCTTTCTTT. It encodes CSVSPRQGAQAFF. Using reference TRBV29-1 and TRBJ1-1 for the parts outside the CDR3, the full variable domain is SAVISQKPSRDICQRGTSLTIQCQVDSQVTMMFWYRQQPGQSLTLIATANQGSEATYESGFVIDKFPISRPNLTFSTLTVSNMSPEDSSIYLCSVSPRQGAQAFFGQGTRLTVV.

This chain links TRBV5-4 with TRBJ2-3; tentative D call: TRBD2 (6 bases). V was shortened by 4 bases and J by 3 bases, with 15 bases between the two germline ends. The CDR3 has 15 residues. Germline V lookup: CDR1 SGHNT, CDR2 YYREEE (reference sequence). The CDR3 region is CASSPGSRGTDTQYF. CDR3 bases: TGTGCCAGCAGCCCAGGGTCTCGGGGGACAGATACGCAGTATTTT. The complete variable domain, with remaining parts taken from reference TRBV5-4 and TRBJ2-3, reads ETGVTQSPTHLIKTRGQQVTLRCSSQSGHNTVSWYQQALGQGPQFIFQYYREEENGRGNFPPRFSGLQFPNYSSELNVNALELDDSALYLCASSPGSRGTDTQYFGPGTRLTVL.